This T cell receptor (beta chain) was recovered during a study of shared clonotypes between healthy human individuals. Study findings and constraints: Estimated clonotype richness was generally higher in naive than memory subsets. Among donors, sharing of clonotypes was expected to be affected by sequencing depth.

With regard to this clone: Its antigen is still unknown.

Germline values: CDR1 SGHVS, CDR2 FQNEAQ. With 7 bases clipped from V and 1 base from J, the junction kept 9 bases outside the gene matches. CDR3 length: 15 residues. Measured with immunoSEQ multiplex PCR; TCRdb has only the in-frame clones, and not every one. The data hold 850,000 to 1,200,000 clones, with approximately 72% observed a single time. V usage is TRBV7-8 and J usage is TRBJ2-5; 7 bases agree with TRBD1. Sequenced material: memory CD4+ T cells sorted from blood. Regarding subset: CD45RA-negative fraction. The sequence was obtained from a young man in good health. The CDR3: CASKNNRGAQETQYF. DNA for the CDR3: TGTGCCAGCAAAAATAACAGGGGCGCCCAAGAGACCCAGTACTTC.